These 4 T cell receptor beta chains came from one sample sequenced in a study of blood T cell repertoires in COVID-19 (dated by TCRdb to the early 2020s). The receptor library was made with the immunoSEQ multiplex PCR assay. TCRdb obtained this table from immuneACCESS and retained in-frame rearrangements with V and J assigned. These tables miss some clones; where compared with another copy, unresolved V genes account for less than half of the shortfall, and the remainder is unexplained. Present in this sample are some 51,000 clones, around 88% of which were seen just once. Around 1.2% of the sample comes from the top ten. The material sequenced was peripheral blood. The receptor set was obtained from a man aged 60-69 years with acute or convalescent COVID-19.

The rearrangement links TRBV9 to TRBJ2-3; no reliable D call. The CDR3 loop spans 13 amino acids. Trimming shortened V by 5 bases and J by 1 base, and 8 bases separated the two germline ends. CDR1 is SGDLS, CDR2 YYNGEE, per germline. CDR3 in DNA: TGTGCCAGCAGTGACATGCGCACAGATACGCAGTATTTT. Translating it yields CASSDMRTDTQYF.

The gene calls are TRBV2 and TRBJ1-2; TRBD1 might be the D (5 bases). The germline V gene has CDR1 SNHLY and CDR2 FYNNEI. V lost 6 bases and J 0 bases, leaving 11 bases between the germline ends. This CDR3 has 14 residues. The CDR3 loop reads CASSRQSANYGYTF. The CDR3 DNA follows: TGTGCCAGCAGCCGACAGTCAGCTAACTATGGCTACACCTTC.

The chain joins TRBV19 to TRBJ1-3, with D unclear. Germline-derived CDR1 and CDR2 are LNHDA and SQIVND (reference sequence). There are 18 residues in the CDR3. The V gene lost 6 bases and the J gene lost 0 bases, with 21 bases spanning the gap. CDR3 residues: CASRIGLQFGGSGNTIYF. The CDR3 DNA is TGTGCCAGTAGGATTGGATTACAATTCGGAGGCTCTGGAAACACCATATATTTT.

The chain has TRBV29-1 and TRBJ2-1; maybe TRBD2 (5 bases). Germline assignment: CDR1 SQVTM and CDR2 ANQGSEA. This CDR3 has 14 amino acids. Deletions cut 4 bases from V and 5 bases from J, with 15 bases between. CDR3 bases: TGCAGCGTTGCCCTCACTAGGAGCCACAATGAGCAGTTCTTC. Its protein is CSVALTRSHNEQFF.